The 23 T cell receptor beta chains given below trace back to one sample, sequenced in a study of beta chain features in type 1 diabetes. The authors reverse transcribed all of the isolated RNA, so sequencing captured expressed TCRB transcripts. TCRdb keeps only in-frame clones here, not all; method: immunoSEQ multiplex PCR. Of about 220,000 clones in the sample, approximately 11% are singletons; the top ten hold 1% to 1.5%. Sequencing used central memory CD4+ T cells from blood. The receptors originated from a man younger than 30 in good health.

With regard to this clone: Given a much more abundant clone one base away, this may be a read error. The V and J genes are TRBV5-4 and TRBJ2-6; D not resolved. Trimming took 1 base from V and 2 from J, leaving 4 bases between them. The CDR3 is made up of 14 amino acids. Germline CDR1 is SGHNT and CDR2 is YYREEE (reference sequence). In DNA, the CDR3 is TGTGCCAGCAGCTTGTCCACTGGGGCCAACGTCCTGACTTTC. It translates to CASSLSTGANVLTF.

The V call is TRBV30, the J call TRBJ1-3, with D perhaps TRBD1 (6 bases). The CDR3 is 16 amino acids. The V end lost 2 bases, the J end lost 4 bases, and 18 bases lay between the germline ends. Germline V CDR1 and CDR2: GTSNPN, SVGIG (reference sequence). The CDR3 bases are TGTGCCTGGAGTCCCCCAGGGGAGGGGGAAGGAAACACCATATATTTT. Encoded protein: CAWSPPGEGEGNTIYF.

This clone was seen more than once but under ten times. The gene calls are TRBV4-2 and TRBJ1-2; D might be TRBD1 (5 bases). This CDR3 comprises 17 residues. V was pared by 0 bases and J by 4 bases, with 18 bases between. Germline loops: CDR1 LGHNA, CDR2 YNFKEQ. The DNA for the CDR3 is TGTGCCAGCAGCCAAGATGCTGGGCAGGGCGAGGGCTATGGCTACACCTTC. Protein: CASSQDAGQGEGYGYTF.

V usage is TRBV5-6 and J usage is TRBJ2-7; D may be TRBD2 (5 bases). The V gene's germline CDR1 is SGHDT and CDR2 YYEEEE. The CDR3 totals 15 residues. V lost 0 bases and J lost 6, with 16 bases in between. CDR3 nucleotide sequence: TGTGCCAGCAGCTTGGCCGGGTGGGAGACTGGCGAGCAGTACTTC. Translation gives CASSLAGWETGEQYF.

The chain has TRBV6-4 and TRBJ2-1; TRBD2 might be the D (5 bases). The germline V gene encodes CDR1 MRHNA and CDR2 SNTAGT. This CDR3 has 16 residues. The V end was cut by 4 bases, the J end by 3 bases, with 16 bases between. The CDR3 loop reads CASSGGTGRIYNEQFF. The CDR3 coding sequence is TGTGCCAGCAGTGGCGGCACGGGGAGAATCTACAATGAGCAGTTCTTC.

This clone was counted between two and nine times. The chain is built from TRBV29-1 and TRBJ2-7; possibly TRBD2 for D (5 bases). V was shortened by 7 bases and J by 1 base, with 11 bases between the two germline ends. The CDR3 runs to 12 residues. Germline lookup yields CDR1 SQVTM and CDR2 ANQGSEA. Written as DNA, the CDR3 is TGCAGCGAGCGGACGGTGTCCTACGAGCAGTACTTC. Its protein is CSERTVSYEQYF.

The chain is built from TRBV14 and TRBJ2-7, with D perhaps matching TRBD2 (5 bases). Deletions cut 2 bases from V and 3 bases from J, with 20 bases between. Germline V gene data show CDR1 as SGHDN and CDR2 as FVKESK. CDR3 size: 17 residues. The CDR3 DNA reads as TGTGCCAGCAGCCAATTAGGCCCGCCGGGGTTCGACTACGAGCAGTACTTC. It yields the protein CASSQLGPPGFDYEQYF.

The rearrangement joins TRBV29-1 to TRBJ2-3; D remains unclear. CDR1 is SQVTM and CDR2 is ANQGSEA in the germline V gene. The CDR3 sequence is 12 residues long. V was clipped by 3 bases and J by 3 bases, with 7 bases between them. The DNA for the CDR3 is TGCAGCGTTGACGTCGGGACAGATACGCAGTATTTT. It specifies CSVDVGTDTQYF.

The CDR3, as DNA: TGTGCCAGCAGTGCCGGGACAGGGGCTAGAGAGACCCAGTACTTC. Its protein is CASSAGTGARETQYF. The chain combines TRBV25-1 with TRBJ2-7, with 10 bases fitting TRBD1. The J call may be incorrect, as the DNA end agrees better with TRBJ2-5. Germline V gene lookup returns CDR1 MGHDK and CDR2 SYGVNS. The CDR3 runs 15 residues.

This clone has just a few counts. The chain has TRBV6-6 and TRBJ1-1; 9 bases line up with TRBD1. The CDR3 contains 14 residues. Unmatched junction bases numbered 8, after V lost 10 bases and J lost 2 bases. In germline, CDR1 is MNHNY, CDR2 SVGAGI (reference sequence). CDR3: CATRTGQGNTEAFF. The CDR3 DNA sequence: TGTGCCACCAGGACGGGACAGGGAAACACTGAAGCTTTCTTT.

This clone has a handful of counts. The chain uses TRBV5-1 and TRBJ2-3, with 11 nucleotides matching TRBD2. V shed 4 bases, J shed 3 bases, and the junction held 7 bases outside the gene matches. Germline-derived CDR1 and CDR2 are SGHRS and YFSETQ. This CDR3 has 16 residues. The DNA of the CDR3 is TGCGCCAGCAGCCCGTTAGCGGGAGGGTTGACAGATACGCAGTATTTT. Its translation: CASSPLAGGLTDTQYF.

CDR3 bases: TGTGCCAGCAGCTTCCCGGGACAAGGGGTCTACGAGCAGTACTTC. It specifies CASSFPGQGVYEQYF. The chain joins TRBV11-2 to TRBJ2-7; D might be TRBD1 (6 bases). Deletions cut 3 bases from V and 3 bases from J, with 15 bases between. Germline CDR1 SGHAT, CDR2 FQNNGV. There are 15 residues in the CDR3. The entire variable domain, with the rest obtained from reference TRBV11-2 and TRBJ2-7, is as follows: EAGVAQSPRYKIIEKRQSVAFWCNPISGHATLYWYQQILGQGPKLLIQFQNNGVVDDSQLPKDRFSAERLKGVDSTLKIQPAKLEDSAVYLCASSFPGQGVYEQYFGPGTRLTVT.

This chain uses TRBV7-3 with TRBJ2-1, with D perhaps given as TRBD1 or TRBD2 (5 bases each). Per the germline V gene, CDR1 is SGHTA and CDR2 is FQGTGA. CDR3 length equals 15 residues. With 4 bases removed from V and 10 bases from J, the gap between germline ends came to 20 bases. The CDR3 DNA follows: TGTGCCAGCAGCTCAAGGGAGACAGTTCGGGGAGAGCAGTTCTTC. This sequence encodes CASSSRETVRGEQFF.

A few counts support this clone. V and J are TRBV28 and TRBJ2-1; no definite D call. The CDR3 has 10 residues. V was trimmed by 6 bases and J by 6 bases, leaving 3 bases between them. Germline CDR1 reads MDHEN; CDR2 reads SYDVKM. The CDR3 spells CASSSNEQFF. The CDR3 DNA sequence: TGTGCCAGCAGCTCCAATGAGCAGTTCTTC.

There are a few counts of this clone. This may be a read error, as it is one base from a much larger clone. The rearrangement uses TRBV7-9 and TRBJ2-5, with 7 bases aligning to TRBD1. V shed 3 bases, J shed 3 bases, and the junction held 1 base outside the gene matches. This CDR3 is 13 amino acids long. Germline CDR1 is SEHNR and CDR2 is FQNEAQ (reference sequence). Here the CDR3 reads CASSFDREETQYF. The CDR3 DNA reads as TGTGCCAGCAGCTTTGACAGGGAAGAGACCCAGTACTTC.

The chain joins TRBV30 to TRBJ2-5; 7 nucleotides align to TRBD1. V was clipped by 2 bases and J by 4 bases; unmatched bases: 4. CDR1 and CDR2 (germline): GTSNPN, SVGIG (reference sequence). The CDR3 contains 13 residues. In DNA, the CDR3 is TGTGCCTGGAGTAAGTGGGACAGAGAGACCCAGTACTTC. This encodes CAWSKWDRETQYF.

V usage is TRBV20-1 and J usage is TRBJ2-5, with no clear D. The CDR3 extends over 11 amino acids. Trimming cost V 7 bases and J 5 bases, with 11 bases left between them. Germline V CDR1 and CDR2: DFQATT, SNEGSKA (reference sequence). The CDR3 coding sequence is TGCAGTGTATATCCTCGGGAGACCCAGTACTTC. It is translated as CSVYPRETQYF.

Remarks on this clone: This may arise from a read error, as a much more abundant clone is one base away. The CDR3 DNA sequence: TGTGCCAGCAGTAACACAGATACGCAGTATTTT. Encoded protein: CASSNTDTQYF. The chain links TRBV28 to TRBJ2-3; D ambiguous. Between the trimmed V and J ends, which lost 5 bases and 2 bases, there was a span of 2 bases. Germline V lookup: CDR1 MDHEN, CDR2 SYDVKM. CDR3 size: 11 residues.

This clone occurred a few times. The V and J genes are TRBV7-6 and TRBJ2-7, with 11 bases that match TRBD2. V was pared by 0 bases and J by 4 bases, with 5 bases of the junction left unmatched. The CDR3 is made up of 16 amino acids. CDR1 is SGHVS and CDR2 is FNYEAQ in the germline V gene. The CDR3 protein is CASSLADTSGSYEQYF. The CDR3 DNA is TGTGCCAGCAGCTTAGCTGATACTAGCGGGAGTTACGAGCAGTACTTC.

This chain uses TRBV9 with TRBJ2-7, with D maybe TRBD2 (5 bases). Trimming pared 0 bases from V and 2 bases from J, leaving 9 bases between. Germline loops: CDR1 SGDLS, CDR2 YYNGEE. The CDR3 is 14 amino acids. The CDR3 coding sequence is TGTGCCAGCAGCGTAGATAGCGCAACCTACGAGCAGTACTTC. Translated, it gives CASSVDSATYEQYF. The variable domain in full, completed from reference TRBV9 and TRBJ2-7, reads DSGVTQTPKHLITATGQRVTLRCSPRSGDLSVYWYQQSLDQGLQFLIQYYNGEERAKGNILERFSAQQFPDLHSELNLSSLELGDSALYFCASSVDSATYEQYFGPGTRLTVT.

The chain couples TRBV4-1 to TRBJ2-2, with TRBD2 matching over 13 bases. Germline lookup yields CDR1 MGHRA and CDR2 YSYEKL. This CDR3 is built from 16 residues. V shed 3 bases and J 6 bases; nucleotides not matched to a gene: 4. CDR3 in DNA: TGCGCCAGCAGCCATGGGACTAGCGGGAAAGCCGGGGAGCTGTTTTTT. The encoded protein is CASSHGTSGKAGELFF.

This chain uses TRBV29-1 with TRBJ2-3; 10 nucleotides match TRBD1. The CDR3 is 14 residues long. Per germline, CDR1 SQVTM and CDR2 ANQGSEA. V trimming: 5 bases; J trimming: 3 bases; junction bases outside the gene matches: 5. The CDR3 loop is CSVPGTGATDTQYF. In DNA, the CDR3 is TGCAGCGTTCCCGGGACAGGGGCGACAGATACGCAGTATTTT.

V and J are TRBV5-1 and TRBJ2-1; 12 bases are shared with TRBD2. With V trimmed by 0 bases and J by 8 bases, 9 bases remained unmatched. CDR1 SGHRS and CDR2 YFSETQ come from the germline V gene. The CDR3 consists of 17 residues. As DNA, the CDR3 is TGCGCCAGCAGCTTGGTTCTAGCGGGAGGGCCTGGGGATGAGCAGTTCTTC. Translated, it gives CASSLVLAGGPGDEQFF.